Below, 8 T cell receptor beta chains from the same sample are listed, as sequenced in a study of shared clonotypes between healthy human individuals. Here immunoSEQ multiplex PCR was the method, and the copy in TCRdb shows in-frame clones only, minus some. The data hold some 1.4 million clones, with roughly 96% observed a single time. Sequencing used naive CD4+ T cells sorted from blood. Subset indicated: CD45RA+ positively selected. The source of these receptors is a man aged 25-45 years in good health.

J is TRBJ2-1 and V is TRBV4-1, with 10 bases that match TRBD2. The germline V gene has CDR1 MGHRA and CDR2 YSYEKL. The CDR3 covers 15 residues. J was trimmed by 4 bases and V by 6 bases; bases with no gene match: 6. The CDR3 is CASRLLAGAYNEQFF. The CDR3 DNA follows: TGCGCCAGCAGACTCCTAGCGGGAGCTTACAATGAGCAGTTCTTC.

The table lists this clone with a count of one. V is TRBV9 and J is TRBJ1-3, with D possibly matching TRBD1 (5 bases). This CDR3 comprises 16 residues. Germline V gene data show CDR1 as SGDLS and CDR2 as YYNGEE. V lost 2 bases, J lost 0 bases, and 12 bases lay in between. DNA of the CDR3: TGTGCCAGCAGCGTCCGGGGCGAATCCTCTGGAAACACCATATATTTT. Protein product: CASSVRGESSGNTIYF.

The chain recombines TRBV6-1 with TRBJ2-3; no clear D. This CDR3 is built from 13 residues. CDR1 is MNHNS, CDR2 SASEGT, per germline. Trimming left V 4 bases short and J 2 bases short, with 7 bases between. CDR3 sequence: CASSVQNTDTQYF. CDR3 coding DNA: TGTGCCAGCAGTGTACAAAACACAGATACGCAGTATTTT.

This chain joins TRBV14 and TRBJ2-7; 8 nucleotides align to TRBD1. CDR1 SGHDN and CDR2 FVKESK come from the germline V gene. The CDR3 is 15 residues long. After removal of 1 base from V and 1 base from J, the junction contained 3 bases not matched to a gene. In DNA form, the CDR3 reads TGTGCCAGCAGCCAAGTACAGGGGGGATCCTACGAGCAGTACTTC. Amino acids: CASSQVQGGSYEQYF.

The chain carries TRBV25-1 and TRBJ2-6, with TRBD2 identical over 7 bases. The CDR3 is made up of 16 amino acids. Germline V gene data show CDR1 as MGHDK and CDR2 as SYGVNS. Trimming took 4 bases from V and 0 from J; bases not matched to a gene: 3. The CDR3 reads CASSATGGSGANVLTF. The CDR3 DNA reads TGTGCCAGCAGTGCTACGGGAGGCTCTGGGGCCAACGTCCTGACTTTC.

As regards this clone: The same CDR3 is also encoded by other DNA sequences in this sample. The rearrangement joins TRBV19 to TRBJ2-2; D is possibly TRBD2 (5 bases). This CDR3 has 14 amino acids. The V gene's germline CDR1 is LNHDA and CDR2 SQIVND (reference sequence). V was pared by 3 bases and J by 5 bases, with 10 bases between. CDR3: CASSILGSTGELFF. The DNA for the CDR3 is TGTGCCAGTAGTATTCTGGGGAGTACCGGGGAGCTGTTTTTT.

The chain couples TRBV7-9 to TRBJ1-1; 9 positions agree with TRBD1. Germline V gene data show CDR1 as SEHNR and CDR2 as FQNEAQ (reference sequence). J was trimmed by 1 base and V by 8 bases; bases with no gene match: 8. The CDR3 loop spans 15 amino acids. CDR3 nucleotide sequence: TGTGCCAGCGGCAGGACAGGGGAGGGGAACACTGAAGCTTTCTTT. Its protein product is CASGRTGEGNTEAFF.

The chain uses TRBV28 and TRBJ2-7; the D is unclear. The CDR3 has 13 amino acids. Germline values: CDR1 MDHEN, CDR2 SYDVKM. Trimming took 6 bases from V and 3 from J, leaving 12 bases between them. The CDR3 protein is CASRHGPFYEQYF. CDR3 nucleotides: TGTGCCAGCAGGCATGGGCCTTTCTACGAGCAGTACTTC.